This TCR beta chain was captured by sequencing in a study of response to subunit inactivated influenza vaccine. Study results and caveats: Seasonal influenza vaccination, on each occasion, was suggested by the authors to recruit few new T cells.

Unmatched junction bases numbered 6, after V lost 6 bases and J lost 6 bases. Germline loops: CDR1 MNHEY, CDR2 SVGEGT. This CDR3 region has 14 residues. Using its own MiXCR run on the RT-PCR reads, TCRdb lists one record per CDR3 protein. This sample has 860,000 or so distinct CDR3 sequences, with 21% found just once. Comment on this clonotype: As yet, its antigen is unknown.

The chain links TRBV6-2 or TRBV6-3 to TRBJ1-5; TRBD1 aligns across 9 bases. Sample: PBMCs from blood, taken 5 days after vaccination. This clonotype originated in a man in his fifties or sixties who received an inactivated influenza vaccine. The CDR3 nucleotides are TGTGCCAGCAGGCCACAGGGGGCTAGTCAGCCCCAGCATTTT. Its translation is CASRPQGASQPQHF.